This record covers a single TCR beta chain. As yet, its antigen is unknown. Separate from the 666-subject first cohort was the approximately 120-subject validation cohort, to which the donors belonged. The entry originates in a study of cytomegalovirus exposure and HLA in healthy donors. Findings and limits, study-wide: In vitro checks showed that a few CMV-associated chains really do target CMV antigens. Some public TCRs appeared in many individuals, while most sequences were rare.

Generated by immunoSEQ multiplex PCR, the TCRdb table keeps only in-frame clones and is missing some. The top ten clones hold about 5.7% of a sample with about 98,000 clones, over 75% of them seen once. V was pared by 4 bases and J by 2 bases, with 17 bases between. The germline CDR1 and CDR2 sequences are SGHRS and YFSETQ. This CDR3 has 16 amino acids. Sequencing input: PBMCs. The chain couples TRBV5-1 to TRBJ2-3, with a weak D call TRBD2 (6 bases). The sequence was obtained from a man aged 18 to 35 in good health and CMV-seropositive. The CDR3 loop reads CASSPEGLIPTDTQYF. The CDR3 nucleotides read TGCGCCAGCAGCCCGGAGGGACTGATCCCCACAGATACGCAGTATTTT.